Below, one T cell receptor (beta chain) is given with its context. MiXCR was run by TCRdb on the 5' RACE reads, yielding one entry per CDR3 protein. The table records 200,000 to 250,000 distinct CDR3 sequences, less than 20% of them present only once. The germline V gene has CDR1 DFQATT and CDR2 SNEGSKA (reference sequence). The CDR3 extends over 13 amino acids. The data were taken from a study of T-cell memory formation after mild COVID-19. The source material was PBMCs or a T cell subset sorted from them (not recorded which). The source is a man between 18 and 35 years old who had mild COVID-19 (a few samples of this study predate the infection). Cell type and time point are not known. The V gene is TRBV20-1, the J gene TRBJ2-3, with 12 bases lining up with TRBD2. As DNA, the CDR3 is TGCACCGTGACTAGCGGGGGTACAGATACGCAGTATTTT. Protein sequence: CTVTSGGTDTQYF.